This T cell receptor beta chain was retrieved from a study of breast tumors, draining lymph nodes, adjacent tissues. Overall study findings and caveats: Tumor T cell lymph node origin was a supported hypothesis, not proven.

TCRdb reanalysed the multiplex PCR reads using MiXCR and keeps one entry per CDR3 protein. The sample yields some 19,000 distinct CDR3 sequences, roughly 45% seen once. There are many counts of this clonotype. Its cognate antigen is unknown. The sequence came from a female donor with breast cancer. Some clones in this sample may be carry-over from other donors' samples. Sequenced input: breast tumor tissue.

The CDR3 DNA reads as TGTGCCAGCAGCTTAGAAGGACCCAATCAGCCCCAGCATTTT. Protein product: CASSLEGPNQPQHF. V gene TRBV11-2 combines with J gene TRBJ1-5; D remains unclear. The V end lost 0 bases, the J end lost 3 bases, and 6 bases lay between the germline ends. Germline CDR1 is SGHAT and CDR2 is FQNNGV. This CDR3 is 14 amino acids long. Full variable domain (remainder filled in from reference TRBV11-2 and TRBJ1-5): EAGVAQSPRYKIIEKRQSVAFWCNPISGHATLYWYQQILGQGPKLLIQFQNNGVVDDSQLPKDRFSAERLKGVDSTLKIQPAKLEDSAVYLCASSLEGPNQPQHFGDGTRLSIL.